This T cell receptor beta chain was identified during a study of cytomegalovirus exposure and HLA in healthy donors. About the research overall: From some 190 million T cells, an earlier analysis saw some 120 million unique TCR beta sequences.

Study-wide points: Some V segments could not be told apart, so they were left out, TRBV6-2 and TRBV6-3 among them. Analysis was performed later, and it showed HLA-associated TCR beta chains to be more clonally expanded than equally common others. Across all donors, roughly uniform sequencing depth was an assumption of the presence/absence analyses.

Both 60 Vbeta primers and 13 Jbeta primers went into the PCR. The table came from immunoSEQ multiplex PCR; TCRdb's copy has only in-frame clones and leaves some out. Of 45,000 to 75,000 clones listed, about two thirds were seen once; the top ten hold roughly a fifth. Concerning this clone: The target antigen is unknown.

V gave up 0 bases and J gave up 4 bases, with 15 bases separating them. The CDR3 sequence is 16 residues long. Germline CDR1 is LGHNA and CDR2 is YSLEER. The genes are TRBV4-3 and TRBJ1-2; no firm D call. This receptor was taken from a woman aged 55 to 70 in good health and CMV-seropositive. Specimen: PBMCs. CDR3 nucleotides: TGCGCCAGCAGCCAAGAGAGGGAGACCGCTATCTATGGCTACACCTTC. It is translated as CASSQERETAIYGYTF.